The 7 T cell receptor beta chains given below trace back to one sample, sequenced in a study of beta chain features in type 1 diabetes (dated by TCRdb to the late 2010s). The protocol used for the library was the immunoSEQ multiplex PCR assay. All of the isolated RNA was reverse transcribed with the High Capacity cDNA Reverse Transcription Kit, so expressed TCRB transcripts were sequenced. TCRdb took over this immuneACCESS table, retaining in-frame rearrangements with V and J assigned. Such tables are incomplete; in checked studies, under half of the missing clones stem from an unresolved V gene, and the remainder is unexplained. The sample table shows 350,000 to 450,000 clones, and approximately 15% are seen once. Together, the top ten hold 0.019% of the sample. The sample was naive CD4+ T cells from blood. In light of the paper, this sample's cell subset or site label describes: true naive CD4+ T cells. These receptors were obtained from a woman younger than 30 in good health.

This clone came up once. V is TRBV6-5 and J is TRBJ2-1; 9 bases agree with TRBD2. CDR1 is MNHEY and CDR2 is SVGAGI in the germline V gene. This CDR3 region has 16 residues. Trimming cost V 4 bases and J 0 bases; bases outside gene matches: 4. CDR3 coding DNA: TGTGCCAGCAGTTCCCGCGGGGGGGGCTCCTACAATGAGCAGTTCTTC. It codes for CASSSRGGGSYNEQFF.

This clone turned up a few times. CDR3 DNA sequence: TGCGCCAGCAGCCAAGGAGATGGGAGGGTAGAGGGCTCCTACGAGCAGTACTTC. Amino acid sequence: CASSQGDGRVEGSYEQYF. The chain couples TRBV4-3 to TRBJ2-7, with 7 positions matching TRBD2. The germline gives CDR1 LGHNA, CDR2 YSLEER. V gave up 1 base and J gave up 0 bases; unmatched junction bases: 12. This CDR3 contains 18 residues.

This clone was observed a handful of times. This chain connects TRBV6-5 to TRBJ2-7; D may be TRBD2 (6 bases). CDR3 length: 14 amino acids. V was clipped by 6 bases and J by 7 bases, with 19 bases between them. Per germline, CDR1 MNHEY and CDR2 SVGAGI. In nucleotides, the CDR3 is TGTGCCAGCAGAAACGACTGGGAGGTTTGGGAGCAGTACTTC. It encodes CASRNDWEVWEQYF.

In DNA, the CDR3 is TGCAGCGTTGAAAGGCAGGGTACTCCAGAGACCCAGTACTTC. Protein: CSVERQGTPETQYF. The chain combines TRBV29-1 with TRBJ2-5, with D tentatively TRBD1 (5 bases). The CDR3 covers 14 residues. In germline, CDR1 is SQVTM, CDR2 ANQGSEA. V shed 2 bases and J shed 4 bases, with 14 bases lying between them. The entire variable domain, with the rest obtained from reference TRBV29-1 and TRBJ2-5, is as follows: SAVISQKPSRDICQRGTSLTIQCQVDSQVTMMFWYRQQPGQSLTLIATANQGSEATYESGFVIDKFPISRPNLTFSTLTVSNMSPEDSSIYLCSVERQGTPETQYFGPGTRLLVL.

As concerns this clone: Other DNA sequences in this specimen translate into the identical CDR3. The rearrangement joins TRBV18 to TRBJ2-7; 12 nucleotides align to TRBD2. The CDR3 runs to 15 residues. Germline lookup yields CDR1 KGHSH and CDR2 LQKENI. V was pared by 4 bases and J by 0 bases, with 1 base of the junction left unmatched. Here the CDR3 DNA reads TGTGCCAGCTCACAGACTAGCGGGAGCTCCTACGAGCAGTACTTC. It is translated as CASSQTSGSSYEQYF.

This clone was detected a few times. The V and J genes are TRBV2 and TRBJ2-3, with TRBD2 as a possible D gene (5 bases). Germline CDR1 and CDR2: SNHLY and FYNNEI. The germline V and J ends were trimmed by 7 bases and 5 bases, with 13 bases remaining between them. The CDR3 loop spans 13 amino acids. CDR3 DNA sequence: TGTGCCAGCACCGTGAGGACTGAAGATACGCAGTATTTT. Protein sequence: CASTVRTEDTQYF.

This clone was recorded a few times. V and J are TRBV11-2 and TRBJ2-7; TRBD1 matches 8 bases. The length of the CDR3 is 15 residues. Germline lookup yields CDR1 SGHAT and CDR2 FQNNGV. Trimming cost V 1 base and J 4 bases; bases outside gene matches: 6. CDR3 sequence: CASSLGTGGLYEQYF. In DNA, the CDR3 is TGTGCCAGCAGCTTAGGAACAGGGGGTTTGTACGAGCAGTACTTC.